The T cell receptor (beta chain) under discussion was sequenced for a study of T cell responses to AZD1222 COVID-19 vaccine. With respect to this clone: Its antigen is still unknown.

The germline CDR1 and CDR2 sequences are GTSNPN and SVGIG (reference sequence). Between the trimmed V and J ends, which lost 0 bases and 10 bases, there was a span of 16 bases. The CDR3 contains 13 residues. General observations from the study: Baseline antibody screening turned up just five to seven seropositive AZD1222 recipients. As reported, nearly half of all spike-specific TCRs target variant regions that are unmutated. Spike-specific TCR repertoires showed rising breadth and depth after two AZD1222 doses.

Sequencing was performed with immunoSEQ multiplex PCR; in TCRdb, only in-frame clones are kept and a portion is missing. The table records about 160,000 clones, around 93% of them present only once. The specimen was peripheral blood, collected on day 0 of AZD1222 vaccination. V usage is TRBV30 and J usage is TRBJ2-7; either TRBD1 or TRBD2 may supply D (6 bases each). The clonotype was recovered from an adult in good health. The CDR3 protein is CAWSVGVAGGQYF. CDR3 nucleotides: TGTGCCTGGAGTGTAGGTGTCGCCGGGGGCCAGTACTTC.